This TCR beta chain appears in the sequencing data of a study of memory CD4+ T cells and cytomegalovirus serostatus. The sort gate was single viable CD3+CD4+CD8-CD45RO+ cells for memory CD4+ T cells. Germline V lookup: CDR1 SGDLS, CDR2 YYNGEE. CDR3 length: 16 amino acids. V dropped 0 bases and J dropped 4 bases, with 16 bases sitting between them. In this sample, this clone turned up a few times. Repertoires were generated with immunoSEQ multiplex PCR, while TCRdb's copy carries only in-frame clones and drops some. The repertoire holds 80,000 or so clones, with around 80% as singletons. The rearrangement links TRBV9 to TRBJ2-5; D might be TRBD2 (5 bases). The sequencing sample was made of memory CD4+ T cells from blood. This TCR was recovered from an adult in good health and CMV-seropositive. Written as DNA, the CDR3 is TGTGCCAGCAGCGTAGGGGTTCGGGGTGGGGTAGAGACCCAGTACTTC. Its protein product is CASSVGVRGGVETQYF. Full variable domain (remainder filled in from reference TRBV9 and TRBJ2-5): DSGVTQTPKHLITATGQRVTLRCSPRSGDLSVYWYQQSLDQGLQFLIQYYNGEERAKGNILERFSAQQFPDLHSELNLSSLELGDSALYFCASSVGVRGGVETQYFGPGTRLLVL.